This T cell receptor (beta chain) was profiled in a study of T cell responses to AZD1222 COVID-19 vaccine. The germline V gene has CDR1 SGHRS and CDR2 YFSETQ. Deletions cut 1 base from V and 2 bases from J, with 13 bases between. This CDR3 comprises 15 residues. Sequenced by immunoSEQ multiplex PCR; TCRdb stores in-frame clones only, minus some. The sample has some 140,000 clones; roughly 93% are singletons. This material consisted of peripheral blood, taken on day 0 of AZD1222 vaccination. This receptor was identified in an adult in good health. This rearrangement joins TRBV5-1 to TRBJ2-7; perhaps TRBD2 as D (6 bases). CDR3 region: CASSLWGELTYEQYF. CDR3 DNA: TGCGCCAGCAGCTTGTGGGGGGAACTAACCTACGAGCAGTACTTC.